Presented here are 29 T cell receptor beta chains from one specimen sequenced in a study of blood T cell repertoires in COVID-19 (dated by TCRdb to about 2020). Receptor libraries were prepared by the immunoSEQ multiplex PCR assay. TCRdb took this table from immuneACCESS and kept in-frame rearrangements with V and J called. Such tables lack part of the clones; where checked against another copy, unresolved V genes explain under half of the gap, and the rest is unexplained. The table for this sample lists about 310,000 clones; 87% of them were counted only once. The ten largest clones capture around 9% of the sample. Input material: PBMCs or T cells enriched from blood (not recorded which). The source of these receptors is a woman aged 18-29 years who had recovered from COVID-19.

This chain connects TRBV21-1 to TRBJ1-5; the table's D call, TRBD1, was not checked against the DNA. TRBV21-1 is designated a pseudogene. The CDR3 is 15 residues long. This chain's CDR3 is CATLGQSPSNQPQHF. CDR3 DNA sequence: TGTGCCACTCTAGGACAGTCCCCTAGCAATCAGCCCCAGCATTTT.

This chain connects TRBV27 to TRBJ2-1, with 12 bases that match TRBD2. The V segment lost 0 bases and the J segment 9 bases; nucleotides outside the gene matches: 12. The CDR3 is 18 amino acids. Per germline, CDR1 MNHEY and CDR2 SMNVEV (reference sequence). The CDR3 protein is CASSLSRLGTSGSGEQFF. The CDR3 DNA follows: TGTGCCAGCAGTTTATCCCGGCTCGGGACTAGCGGGTCGGGTGAGCAGTTCTTC.

The chain couples TRBV28 to TRBJ1-5, with 7 positions matching TRBD1. Unmatched junction bases numbered 6, after V lost 5 bases and J lost 5 bases. Germline V CDR1 and CDR2: MDHEN, SYDVKM. This CDR3 is 14 amino acids long. Written as DNA, the CDR3 is TGTGCCAGCAGTCCGGCTACAGGGGATCAGCCCCAGCATTTT. Its protein product is CASSPATGDQPQHF.

The chain recombines TRBV28 with TRBJ1-2, with TRBD1 as a possible D gene (6 bases). This CDR3 contains 13 residues. The V gene's germline CDR1 is MDHEN and CDR2 SYDVKM. Deletions cut 6 bases from V and 4 bases from J, with 12 bases between. Here the CDR3 DNA reads TGTGCCAGCAGGGACGGGACAAGCTATGGCTACACCTTC. Amino acid sequence: CASRDGTSYGYTF.

In this sample, this clone turned up once. The genes are TRBV10-2 and TRBJ1-1; TRBD1 aligns across 8 bases. Per germline, CDR1 WSHSY and CDR2 SAAADI. The CDR3 length is 15 residues. After removal of 6 bases from V and 2 bases from J, the junction contained 8 bases not matched to a gene. CDR3: CASRTAGTGNTEAFF. The DNA for the CDR3 is TGCGCCAGCAGGACCGCCGGGACAGGCAACACTGAAGCTTTCTTT.

The gene calls are TRBV12-3 or TRBV12-4 and TRBJ2-3; no reliable D call. The CDR3 runs to 12 residues. V was clipped by 9 bases and J by 2 bases, with 9 bases between them. This CDR3 reads CASSGDTDTQYF. The DNA for the CDR3 is TGTGCCAGTTCCGGTGACACAGATACGCAGTATTTT.

V and J are TRBV15 and TRBJ1-5; 11 bases match TRBD1. Trimming cost V 3 bases and J 6 bases; bases outside gene matches: 4. CDR1 LNHNV and CDR2 YYDKDF come from the germline V gene (reference sequence). The CDR3 spans 15 residues. CDR3 DNA: TGTGCCACCAGCAGGGACAGGGGGCTCAGTCAGCCCCAGCATTTT. This encodes CATSRDRGLSQPQHF.

The V gene is TRBV5-4, the J gene TRBJ1-4; 7 bases align to TRBD1. In germline, CDR1 is SGHNT, CDR2 YYREEE (reference sequence). CDR3 length: 14 residues. V shed 3 bases and J 7 bases; nucleotides not matched to a gene: 6. CDR3 coding DNA: TGTGCCAGCAGCTCTAGGGGGCGAGGTGAAAAACTGTTTTTT. It specifies CASSSRGRGEKLFF.

This clone occurred once. The DNA for the CDR3 is TGTGCCAGCAGCTCCAATTGGAGGGGGAGGGCCGCGGAGACCCAGTACTTC. Its protein product is CASSSNWRGRAAETQYF. V usage is TRBV11-2 and J usage is TRBJ2-5, with TRBD2 as a possible D gene (7 bases). V dropped 4 bases and J dropped 5 bases, with 23 bases sitting between them. This CDR3 has 17 amino acids. The germline V gene encodes CDR1 SGHAT and CDR2 FQNNGV.

In its sample, this clone was seen many times. The chain uses TRBV9 and TRBJ1-6, with 8 bases matching TRBD1. The J segment lost 11 bases and the V segment lost 0 bases, leaving 4 bases of the junction unmatched. The CDR3 consists of 14 residues. Germline assignment: CDR1 SGDLS and CDR2 YYNGEE. CDR3 DNA: TGTGCCAGCAGCGTAGGTTACAGGGGGACACCCCTCCACTTT. It specifies CASSVGYRGTPLHF.

The chain has TRBV5-6 and TRBJ1-1; D call uncertain. V dropped 1 base and J dropped 2 bases, with 12 bases sitting between them. The CDR3 consists of 15 residues. Germline CDR1 and CDR2: SGHDT and YYEEEE. The CDR3 region is CASSLIRLENTEAFF. As DNA, the CDR3 is TGTGCCAGCAGCTTGATCAGGTTGGAAAACACTGAAGCTTTCTTT. Full variable domain (outside the CDR3, taken from reference TRBV5-6 and TRBJ1-1): DAGVTQSPTHLIKTRGQQVTLRCSPKSGHDTVSWYQQALGQGPQFIFQYYEEEERQRGNFPDRFSGHQFPNYSSELNVNALLLGDSALYLCASSLIRLENTEAFFGQGTRLTVV.

This chain connects TRBV11-2 to TRBJ1-1; TRBD1 is a possible D gene (5 bases). This CDR3 region has 14 residues. Germline V gene data show CDR1 as SGHAT and CDR2 as FQNNGV. V was trimmed by 3 bases and J by 5 bases, leaving 13 bases between them. As DNA, the CDR3 is TGTGCCAGCAGCTTCGCGGGGGGTGAGACTGAAGCTTTCTTT. This encodes CASSFAGGETEAFF.

The gene calls are TRBV30 and TRBJ1-3; D may be TRBD1 (5 bases). Germline V gene lookup returns CDR1 GTSNPN and CDR2 SVGIG (reference sequence). This CDR3 has 13 residues. V lost 8 bases to trimming and J lost 6 bases, with 17 bases between them. The DNA for the CDR3 is TGTGCCGGCCGTGGGCAGGGCGTAAACACCATATATTTT. It encodes CAGRGQGVNTIYF.

V gene TRBV28 combines with J gene TRBJ1-1, with D hard to call. The CDR3 totals 17 residues. Trimming shortened V by 6 bases and J by 0 bases, and 20 bases separated the two germline ends. Looked up from germline, CDR1 is MDHEN and CDR2 is SYDVKM. For the CDR3, the DNA is TGTGCCAGCAGCCCCCCGGGAGATCGATTTATGAACACTGAAGCTTTCTTT. It encodes CASSPPGDRFMNTEAFF.

This chain uses TRBV28 with TRBJ2-7, with TRBD2 identical over 10 bases. Unmatched junction bases numbered 10, after V lost 5 bases and J lost 3 bases. The germline V gene encodes CDR1 MDHEN and CDR2 SYDVKM. The CDR3 is 16 amino acids. The CDR3 DNA is TGTGCCAGCAGTCAACCCCAGCGGGGGGGCCGCTACGAGCAGTACTTC. Amino acid sequence: CASSQPQRGGRYEQYF.

The chain carries TRBV20-1 and TRBJ2-3; possible D gene TRBD1, 5 bases. Germline V gives CDR1 DFQATT, CDR2 SNEGSKA (reference sequence). This CDR3 is built from 13 residues. The germline V and J ends were trimmed by 5 bases and 2 bases, with 11 bases remaining between them. The CDR3 coding sequence is TGCAGTGCTCGTGGCAGGGTCACAGATACGCAGTATTTT. Translation: CSARGRVTDTQYF.

CDR3 sequence: CASSLGTSGEYEQYF. The DNA for the CDR3 is TGCGCCAGCAGCTTAGGGACTAGCGGGGAATACGAGCAGTACTTC. This chain uses TRBV5-1 with TRBJ2-7; 13 nucleotides align to TRBD2. Germline CDR1 and CDR2: SGHRS and YFSETQ. The CDR3 loop spans 15 amino acids. After removal of 2 bases from V and 4 bases from J, the junction contained 3 bases not matched to a gene.

The chain is built from TRBV28 and TRBJ1-5, with D unresolved. The germline V and J ends were trimmed by 9 bases and 1 base, with 4 bases remaining between them. Per germline, CDR1 MDHEN and CDR2 SYDVKM. The length of the CDR3 is 11 residues. The CDR3, as DNA: TGTGCCAGTATGAGCAATCAGCCCCAGCATTTT. It yields the protein CASMSNQPQHF.

The rearrangement links TRBV18 to TRBJ2-1; D may be TRBD1 (5 bases). The germline gives CDR1 KGHSH, CDR2 LQKENI. The CDR3 is made up of 15 amino acids. V gave up 3 bases and J gave up 7 bases, with 16 bases separating them. CDR3 amino acids: CASSPLTVLGNEQFF. CDR3 in DNA: TGTGCCAGCTCACCCTTGACAGTCCTTGGGAATGAGCAGTTCTTC.

The gene calls are TRBV28 and TRBJ2-7; 10 bases map to TRBD1. V dropped 6 bases and J dropped 3; count of bases not matched to a gene: 5. The CDR3 is 14 residues long. Germline V lookup: CDR1 MDHEN, CDR2 SYDVKM. The CDR3 protein is CASRTGGSHYEQYF. The DNA for the CDR3 is TGTGCCAGCAGGACAGGGGGCTCCCACTACGAGCAGTACTTC.

V is TRBV5-4 and J is TRBJ1-1; D possibly corresponds to TRBD1 (6 bases). The germline V and J ends were trimmed by 4 bases and 7 bases, with 11 bases remaining between them. Germline V gives CDR1 SGHNT, CDR2 YYREEE (reference sequence). There are 12 residues in the CDR3. The CDR3 DNA follows: TGTGCCAGCAGCACACAGGACAGTGAAGCTTTCTTT. As protein: CASSTQDSEAFF.

The chain joins TRBV29-1 to TRBJ1-1; maybe TRBD1 (6 bases). The ends were cut back, 6 bases at V and 6 bases at J, with 14 bases in the middle. Germline assignment: CDR1 SQVTM and CDR2 ANQGSEA. This CDR3 contains 12 residues. The CDR3 region has the DNA TGCAGCGTAGAGAGGACAGTAGCTGAAGCTTTCTTT. Its protein product is CSVERTVAEAFF.

The gene calls are TRBV7-2 and TRBJ2-1; TRBD2 matches at 8 bases. Germline trimming cut 5 bases from V and 4 bases from J; bases unmatched to any gene: 4. The germline CDR1 and CDR2 sequences are SGHTA and FQGNSA. This CDR3 spans 14 amino acids. The CDR3 DNA follows: TGTGCCAGCAGCACACTAGCGGATTACAATGAGCAGTTCTTC. Protein: CASSTLADYNEQFF. The full variable domain, its missing parts supplied by reference TRBV7-2 and TRBJ2-1, is GAGVSQSPSNKVTEKGKDVELRCDPISGHTALYWYRQSLGQGLEFLIYFQGNSAPDKSGLPSDRFSAERTGGSVSTLTIQRTQQEDSAVYLCASSTLADYNEQFFGPGTRLTVL.

The gene calls are TRBV5-1 and TRBJ2-1, with TRBD2 matching over 7 bases. The J segment lost 8 bases and the V segment lost 0 bases, leaving 8 bases of the junction unmatched. This CDR3 contains 15 residues. Per germline, CDR1 SGHRS and CDR2 YFSETQ. For the CDR3, the DNA is TGCGCCAGCAGCTTGGCCCAGGGCGGGAGTTATGAGCAGTTCTTC. Translating gives CASSLAQGGSYEQFF.

This clone has only a few counts. The V gene is TRBV5-4, the J gene TRBJ1-2; no definite D call. The CDR3 runs 13 residues. With 4 bases removed from V and 4 bases from J, the gap between germline ends came to 11 bases. CDR1 is SGHNT, CDR2 YYREEE, per germline (reference sequence). The CDR3 nucleotides are TGTGCCAGCAGCCCGGAGGTCAGCTATGGCTACACCTTC. Its protein is CASSPEVSYGYTF. Together with reference TRBV5-4 and TRBJ1-2, the CDR3 gives the full variable domain: ETGVTQSPTHLIKTRGQQVTLRCSSQSGHNTVSWYQQALGQGPQFIFQYYREEENGRGNFPPRFSGLQFPNYSSELNVNALELDDSALYLCASSPEVSYGYTFGSGTRLTVV.

Comment on this clone: An end of the junction does not agree with germline; a read error may underlie this. V gene TRBV15 combines with J gene TRBJ1-3; no clear D gene. The CDR3 totals 15 residues. The germline V gene has CDR1 LNHNV and CDR2 YYDKDF (reference sequence). CDR3 in DNA: TGTGCCACCAGGAGAGTCCGGGACTCTGGAAACACCATATATTTT. Amino acid sequence: CATRRVRDSGNTIYF.

In its sample, this clone was seen once. J is TRBJ1-6 and V is TRBV5-6; no reliable D call. Trimming pared 7 bases from V and 0 bases from J, leaving 5 bases between. There are 13 residues in the CDR3. Germline V gives CDR1 SGHDT, CDR2 YYEEEE. CDR3 in amino acids: CASHFSYNSPLHF. The CDR3 coding sequence is TGTGCCAGCCATTTCTCCTATAATTCACCCCTCCACTTT.

V is TRBV7-2 and J is TRBJ1-4; 10 nucleotides match TRBD1. V gave up 6 bases and J gave up 6 bases; unmatched junction bases: 4. This CDR3 spans 14 amino acids. Germline V gene sequence: CDR1 SGHTA, CDR2 FQGNSA. CDR3 nucleotides: TGTGCCAGCAGGGACAGGGGGAACGATGAAAAACTGTTTTTT. This translates into CASRDRGNDEKLFF.

The chain employs TRBV6-2 or TRBV6-3 and TRBJ2-7, with TRBD2 matching 8 bases. Germline V lookup: CDR1 MNHEY, CDR2 SVGEGT. This CDR3 comprises 16 residues. V trimming: 5 bases; J trimming: 4 bases; junction bases outside the gene matches: 13. The CDR3 region has the DNA TGTGCCAGCAGTAATGGACTAGCCGTGATGGGGTACGAGCAGTACTTC. Its translation: CASSNGLAVMGYEQYF.